This TCR beta chain originates from a study of OX40 agonist ivuxolimab in advanced cancers. Study summary: Patients enrolled in dose escalation were diagnosed with hepatocellular carcinoma, melanoma, renal cell or head and neck cancer.

Trimming shortened V by 5 bases and J by 0 bases, and 11 bases separated the two germline ends. The CDR3 loop spans 14 amino acids. In germline, CDR1 is MNHEY, CDR2 SVGAGI. The data were produced by immunoSEQ multiplex PCR, yet TCRdb's version contains in-frame clones alone and is incomplete. The data hold 10,000 to 13,000 clones, with 65% to 85% observed a single time. Study outcomes and limitations: At 0.1 to 3.0 mg/kg, clonal expansion of CD4+ and CD8+ blood T cells had occurred by week 6.

Concerning this clone: What it recognizes is unknown.

Patients with autoimmune history or systemic immunosuppression were excluded. The chain links TRBV6-5 to TRBJ2-7; D is undetermined. This clonotype originated in an adult with an advanced solid tumor such as melanoma, head and neck, liver or kidney cancer. Source: CD4+ or CD8+ T cells sorted from blood, taken in a trial of the OX40 agonist ivuxolimab. The CDR3 sequence: CASSSPHSSYEQYF. The CDR3 DNA reads as TGTGCCAGCAGTAGCCCCCATAGCTCCTACGAGCAGTACTTC.